These 4 T cell receptor beta chains originate from one sample sequenced in a study of T cells in Graves' hyperthyroidism and ophthalmopathy. Amplification of TCR beta CDR3 regions was performed using RNA transcripts as template. First-round RT-PCR of the TCR CDR3 relied on the HTBI primer set. TCRdb recomputed calls from the multiplex PCR reads with MiXCR, one row per CDR3 protein. The sample has around 600,000 distinct CDR3 sequences, 14% seen once. Sequenced input: blood. All receptors come from a young woman with Graves' ophthalmopathy.

V gene TRBV19 combines with J gene TRBJ2-3; D ambiguous. This CDR3 spans 14 amino acids. CDR1 and CDR2 from the germline V gene are LNHDA and SQIVND (reference sequence). V lost 4 bases, J lost 6 bases, and 14 bases lay in between. The CDR3 region has the DNA TGTGCCAGTAGTACCCGGACCCAGCCGGATACGCAGTATTTT. Translation: CASSTRTQPDTQYF.

This clonotype was observed at least ten times. Mismatch with germline at one junction end may stem from a read error. The rearrangement links TRBV11-1 to TRBJ1-1, with TRBD1 as a possible D gene (5 bases). Germline V gene sequence: CDR1 SGHAT, CDR2 FQDESV (reference sequence). The CDR3 loop spans 13 amino acids. In nucleotides, the CDR3 is TGTGCCAGCACCTTAGGGGAGAACACTGAAGCTTTCTTT. It translates to CASTLGENTEAFF.

This clonotype was detected many times. This chain uses TRBV3-1 with TRBJ2-5; D is perhaps TRBD1 or TRBD2 (8 bases each). Germline V gene data show CDR1 as LGHDT and CDR2 as YNNKEL (reference sequence). Trimming cost V 3 bases and J 5 bases, with 19 bases left between them. This CDR3 is 16 amino acids long. The CDR3 DNA follows: TGTGCCAGCAGCCACCCCGACAGGGGACTAGGGGAGACCCAGTACTTC. This gives the protein CASSHPDRGLGETQYF.

This clonotype has a handful of counts. The gene calls are TRBV10-3 and TRBJ2-3; D remains ambiguous. The CDR3 sequence is 16 residues long. CDR1 ENHRY and CDR2 SYGVKD come from the germline V gene. Trimming stripped 0 bases from V and 1 base from J, with 11 bases between. The CDR3 reads CAISESAPTRTDTQYF. The CDR3 DNA follows: TGTGCCATCAGTGAGTCGGCTCCTACCCGCACAGATACGCAGTATTTT.